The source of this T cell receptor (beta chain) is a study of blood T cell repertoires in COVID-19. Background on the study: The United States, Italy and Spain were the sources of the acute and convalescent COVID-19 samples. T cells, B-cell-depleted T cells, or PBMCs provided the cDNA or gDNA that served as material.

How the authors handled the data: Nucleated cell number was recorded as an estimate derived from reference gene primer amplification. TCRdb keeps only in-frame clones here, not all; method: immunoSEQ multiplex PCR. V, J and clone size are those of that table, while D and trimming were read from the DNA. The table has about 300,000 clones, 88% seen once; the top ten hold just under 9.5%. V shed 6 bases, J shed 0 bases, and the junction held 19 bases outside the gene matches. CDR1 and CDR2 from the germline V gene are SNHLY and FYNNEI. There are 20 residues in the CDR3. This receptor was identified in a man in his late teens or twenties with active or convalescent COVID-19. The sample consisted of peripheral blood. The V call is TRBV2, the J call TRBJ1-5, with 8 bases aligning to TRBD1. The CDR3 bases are TGTGCCAGCAGCGATAGCCCCGGGACAGGAAACCTCTATAGCAATCAGCCCCAGCATTTT. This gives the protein CASSDSPGTGNLYSNQPQHF.